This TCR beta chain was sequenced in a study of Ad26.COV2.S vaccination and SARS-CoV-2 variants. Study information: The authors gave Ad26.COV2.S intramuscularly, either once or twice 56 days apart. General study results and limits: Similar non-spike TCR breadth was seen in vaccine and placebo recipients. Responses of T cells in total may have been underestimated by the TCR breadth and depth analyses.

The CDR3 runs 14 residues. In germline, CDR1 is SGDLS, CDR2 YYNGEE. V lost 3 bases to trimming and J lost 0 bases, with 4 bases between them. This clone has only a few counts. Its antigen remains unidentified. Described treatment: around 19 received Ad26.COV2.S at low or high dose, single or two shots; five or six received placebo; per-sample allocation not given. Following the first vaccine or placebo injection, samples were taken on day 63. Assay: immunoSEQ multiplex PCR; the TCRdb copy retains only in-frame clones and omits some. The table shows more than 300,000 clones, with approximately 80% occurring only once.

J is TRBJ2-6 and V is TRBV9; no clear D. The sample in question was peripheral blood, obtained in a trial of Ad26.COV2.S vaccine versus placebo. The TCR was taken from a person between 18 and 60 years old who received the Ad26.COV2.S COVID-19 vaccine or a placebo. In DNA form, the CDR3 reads TGTGCCAGCAGCGGGGTCTCTGGGGCCAACGTCCTGACTTTC. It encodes CASSGVSGANVLTF.